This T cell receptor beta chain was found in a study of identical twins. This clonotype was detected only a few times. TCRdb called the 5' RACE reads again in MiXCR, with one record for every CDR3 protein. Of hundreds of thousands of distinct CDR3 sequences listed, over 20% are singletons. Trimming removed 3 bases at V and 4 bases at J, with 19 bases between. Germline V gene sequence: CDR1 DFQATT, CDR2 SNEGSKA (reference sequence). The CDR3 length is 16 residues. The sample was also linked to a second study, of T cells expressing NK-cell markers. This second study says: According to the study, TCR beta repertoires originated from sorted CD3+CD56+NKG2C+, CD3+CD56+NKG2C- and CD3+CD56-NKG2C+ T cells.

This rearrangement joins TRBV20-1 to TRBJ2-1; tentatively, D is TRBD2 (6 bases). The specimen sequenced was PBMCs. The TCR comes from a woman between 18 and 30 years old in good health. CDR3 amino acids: CSARELVAGTYNEQFF. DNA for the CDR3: TGCAGTGCTAGGGAGCTGGTGGCGGGGACTTACAATGAGCAGTTCTTC.